A selection of T cell receptor beta chains follows, all from one sample in a study of cytomegalovirus exposure and HLA in healthy donors. Sequencing was performed with immunoSEQ multiplex PCR; in TCRdb, only in-frame clones are kept and a portion is missing. The table lists roughly 140,000 clones, approximately 79% of them singletons. Sequencing was performed on PBMCs. The receptors originated from a man over 45 in good health and CMV-seropositive. Both conserved end residues are part of each CDR3. The D gene is left open where the match is weak. The listing skips clone size in some rows; elsewhere it reads once, few, many or a size class.

TRBJ1-3,.,TRBV6-1,.,CASSEWPHRSGNTIYF,TGTGCCAGCAGTGAATGGCCACACCGCTCTGGAAACACCATATATTTT
TRBJ2-1,.,TRBV9,.,CASSVFGASPQFF,TGTGCCAGCAGCGTATTTGGAGCGTCGCCCCAGTTCTTC
TRBJ1-4,once,TRBV2,.,CASSPDRINEKLFF,TGTGCCAGCAGTCCTGACAGGATTAATGAAAAACTGTTTTTT
TRBJ2-2,.,TRBV10-2,TRBD1,CASREQGAGTGELFF,TGCGCCAGCAGGGAACAGGGGGCAGGCACCGGGGAGCTGTTTTTT
TRBJ2-7,.,TRBV5-1,TRBD1,CASSLGGQGRFEQYF,TGCGCCAGCAGCTTAGGAGGACAGGGGAGGTTCGAGCAGTACTTC
TRBJ2-2,.,TRBV12-5,TRBD2,CASGASGRAGSGELFF,TGTGCTAGTGGGGCTAGCGGGAGGGCAGGATCCGGGGAGCTGTTTTTT
TRBJ1-4,.,TRBV7-9,.,CSSSLNIPRGSANEKLFF,TGTTCCAGCAGCCTGAATATCCCCCGCGGGTCGGCTAATGAAAAACTGTTTTTT
TRBJ2-7,.,TRBV4-2,.,CASSQLPTGREQYF,TGTGCCAGCAGCCAACTCCCGACAGGGAGGGAGCAGTACTTC
TRBJ2-7,few,TRBV25-1,TRBD1,CASSDPRDREREQYF,TGTGCCAGCAGTGACCCCCGGGACAGGGAGCGCGAGCAGTACTTC
TRBJ2-7,.,TRBV5-1,.,CASSLGRQRWDEQYF,TGCGCCAGCAGCCTGGGTCGCCAGCGCTGGGACGAGCAGTACTTC
TRBJ1-1,.,TRBV29-1,TRBD1,CSVLRGPGEAFF,TGCAGCGTTCTCAGGGGGCCGGGTGAAGCTTTCTTT
TRBJ2-7,.,TRBV9,TRBD2,CASSVIAGVGEQYF,TGTGCCAGCAGCGTAATAGCGGGAGTTGGGGAGCAGTACTTC
TRBJ2-3,few,TRBV7-9,.,CSSSLARGSSTDTQYF,TGTTCCAGCAGCTTAGCGCGGGGTTCTAGCACAGATACGCAGTATTTT
TRBJ1-3,.,TRBV10-3,.,CAISESLGNTIYF,TGTGCCATCAGTGAGTCCTTAGGAAACACCATATATTTT
TRBJ2-7,.,TRBV6-5,.,CASSYSGLSYEQYF,TGTGCCAGCAGTTACTCGGGACTCTCCTACGAGCAGTACTTC
TRBJ2-1,once,TRBV27,TRBD2,CASSPGLVPNEQFF,TGTGCCAGCTCACCGGGACTAGTGCCCAATGAGCAGTTCTTC
TRBJ2-5,.,TRBV5-8,.,CASSLWPGDETQYF,TGTGCCAGCAGCTTGTGGCCAGGGGATGAGACCCAGTACTTC
TRBJ2-7,few,TRBV27,.,CASSLGGALGEQYF,TGTGCCAGCAGTTTGGGGGGTGCCTTGGGGGAGCAGTACTTC
TRBJ2-5,.,TRBV11-2,.,CASSWDEAWEQYF,TGTGCCAGCAGCTGGGATGAGGCGTGGGAGCAGTACTTC
TRBJ2-7,.,TRBV7-2,TRBD2,CASSPRGLAGGEQYF,TGTGCCAGCAGCCCCCGAGGACTAGCGGGAGGCGAGCAGTACTTC
TRBJ2-5,few,TRBV10-3,TRBD1,CAISEGTARETQYF,TGTGCCATCAGTGAGGGGACAGCGAGAGAGACCCAGTACTTC
TRBJ2-2,.,TRBV28,TRBD1,CASSLSGQGRTGELFF,TGTGCCAGCAGTTTATCCGGACAGGGGCGGACCGGGGAGCTGTTTTTT
TRBJ2-5,.,TRBV5-6,TRBD1,CASSTGQRRTQYF,TGTGCCAGCAGCACGGGACAGCGACGGACCCAGTACTTC
TRBJ2-5,.,TRBV19,TRBD2,CASSAPGLEETQYF,TGTGCCAGTAGTGCACCGGGACTAGAAGAGACCCAGTACTTC
TRBJ2-1,few,TRBV7-2,TRBD2,CASSLTSSGSYNEQFF,TGTGCCAGCAGCTTAACGTCTAGCGGGAGCTACAATGAGCAGTTCTTC
TRBJ1-2,.,TRBV27,.,CASSLNSAYYGYTF,TGTGCCAGCAGTTTAAATTCAGCGTACTATGGCTACACCTTC
TRBJ2-3,few,TRBV19,TRBD1,CATRDRDETDTQYF,TGTGCCACCCGGGACAGGGATGAGACAGATACGCAGTATTTT
TRBJ2-3,.,TRBV28,TRBD2,CASSASGRVTDTQYF,TGTGCCAGCAGTGCTAGCGGGAGGGTCACAGATACGCAGTATTTT
TRBJ2-1,.,TRBV9,.,CASSQGGGPYNEQFF,TGTGCCAGCAGTCAGGGGGGAGGACCCTACAATGAGCAGTTCTTC
TRBJ2-2,.,TRBV5-6,.,CASSLVGGGELFF,TGTGCCAGCAGCTTGGTAGGGGGCGGGGAGCTGTTTTTT
TRBJ2-7,.,TRBV5-1,.,CASSLYYEQYF,TGCGCCAGCAGCTTGTACTACGAGCAGTACTTC
TRBJ2-1,.,TRBV5-1,TRBD2,CASSLGVLGLDNEQFF,TGCGCCAGCAGCTTGGGTGTGTTGGGACTAGACAATGAGCAGTTCTTC
TRBJ1-2,once,TRBV10-1,.,CAKQPRTPERSLYGYTF,TGCGCCAAACAACCCCGGACTCCGGAGCGTAGCCTGTATGGCTACACCTTC
TRBJ2-1,.,TRBV6-5,TRBD2,CASSYSGRVSYNEQFF,TGTGCCAGCAGTTACAGCGGGAGAGTCTCCTACAATGAGCAGTTCTTC
TRBJ1-2,.,TRBV7-9,.,CASSPDSYGYTF,TGTGCCAGCAGTCCCGACAGCTATGGCTACACCTTC
TRBJ2-7,.,TRBV11-2,.,CASSPDPVGAGEQYF,TGTGCCAGCAGCCCCGACCCGGTGGGGGCGGGTGAGCAGTACTTC
TRBJ2-7,.,TRBV30,.,CAWSPKQGPLYEQYF,TGTGCCTGGAGTCCTAAACAGGGACCACTCTACGAGCAGTACTTC
TRBJ1-1,.,TRBV10-2,TRBD1,CASNPPTGVEGSTEAFF,TGCGCCAGCAATCCCCCGACAGGGGTAGAAGGAAGCACTGAAGCTTTCTTT
TRBJ2-1,.,TRBV4-1,TRBD2,CASSHYRASGRRRSSYNEQFF,TGCGCCAGCAGCCACTACAGGGCTAGCGGGAGGCGTAGGAGCTCCTACAATGAGCAGTTCTTC
TRBJ2-1,.,TRBV7-9,.,CASSSYGRDYNEQFF,TGTGCCAGCAGCTCCTACGGGCGGGACTACAATGAGCAGTTCTTC
TRBJ2-2,.,TRBV5-1,TRBD2,CASSLGRESYTGELFF,TGCGCCAGCAGCTTGGGGCGGGAGTCTTACACCGGGGAGCTGTTTTTT
TRBJ2-5,.,TRBV6-1,.,CASSETGLETQYF,TGTGCCAGCAGTGAAACGGGACTAGAGACCCAGTACTTC
TRBJ1-1,once,TRBV6-6,.,CASRNRVVNTEAFF,TGTGCCAGCAGGAACAGGGTCGTGAACACTGAAGCTTTCTTT
TRBJ2-3,.,TRBV15,TRBD1,CATSGGTGVTDTQYF,TGTGCCACCAGCGGCGGGACAGGGGTCACAGATACGCAGTATTTT
TRBJ1-2,.,TRBV6-1,TRBD1,CASRRTGLGYTF,TGTGCCAGCAGACGGACAGGGCTCGGCTACACCTTC
TRBJ1-2,.,TRBV25-1,.,CASSEYEGLNPNYGYTF,TGTGCCAGCAGTGAATACGAGGGTTTGAACCCTAACTATGGCTACACCTTC
TRBJ2-5,.,TRBV18,TRBD1,CASSRQGWETQYF,TGTGCCAGCTCACGACAGGGCTGGGAGACCCAGTACTTC
TRBJ2-5,.,TRBV11-2,TRBD2,CASSLEPAGGQETQYF,TGTGCCAGCAGCTTAGAACCAGCGGGAGGGCAAGAGACCCAGTACTTC
TRBJ2-7,.,TRBV6-5,TRBD2,CASSYAWTSGYEQYF,TGTGCCAGCAGTTACGCGTGGACTAGCGGTTACGAGCAGTACTTC
TRBJ2-7,.,TRBV6-5,TRBD2,CASSSTSGRGYEQYF,TGTGCCAGCAGTTCGACTAGCGGGAGGGGATACGAGCAGTACTTC
TRBJ2-3,.,TRBV29-1,TRBD1,CSDTGTADSTDTQYF,TGCAGCGATACCGGGACAGCAGATAGCACAGATACGCAGTATTTT
TRBJ2-3,.,TRBV5-4,TRBD2,CASSHPTSSGRGADTQYF,TGTGCCAGCAGCCACCCCACCTCTAGCGGGAGAGGGGCAGATACGCAGTATTTT